The 30 T cell receptor beta chains given below trace back to one sample, sequenced in a study of blood T cell repertoires in COVID-19. The table came from immunoSEQ multiplex PCR; TCRdb's copy has only in-frame clones and leaves some out. The profile shows a few hundred thousand clones, approximately 91% of them singletons. Sequences were obtained from peripheral blood. These receptors were collected from a woman aged 55-70 years with acute or convalescent COVID-19.

This sequence joins TRBV10-3 and TRBJ1-2; TRBD1 aligns across 8 bases. This CDR3 is built from 14 residues. Unmatched junction bases numbered 1, after V lost 2 bases and J lost 2 bases. The germline V gene has CDR1 ENHRY and CDR2 SYGVKD. The CDR3 coding sequence is TGTGCCATCAGTGAGAGGACAGGGAACTATGGCTACACCTTC. It encodes CAISERTGNYGYTF.

This clone was seen a single time. V usage is TRBV3-1 (or the pseudogene TRBV3-2) and J usage is TRBJ2-3; 7 bases align to TRBD1. CDR1 is LGHDT, CDR2 YNNKEL, per germline (reference sequence). Germline trimming cut 0 bases from V and 6 bases from J; bases unmatched to any gene: 15. The CDR3 is 18 amino acids. CDR3 bases: TGTGCCAGCAGCCAAGATAGGGGGCAGGGTCCCCACACGGATACGCAGTATTTT. Protein sequence: CASSQDRGQGPHTDTQYF.

This clone has only one observation. The chain links TRBV5-1 to TRBJ1-1, with unresolved D. The length of the CDR3 is 11 residues. Germline loops: CDR1 SGHRS, CDR2 YFSETQ. Trimming took 6 bases from V and 14 from J, leaving 17 bases between them. CDR3 protein: CASTAGLGLFF. The CDR3 nucleotides read TGCGCCAGCACAGCGGGCCTTGGGCTCTTCTTT.

The chain joins TRBV7-9 to TRBJ1-6; 10 bases agree with TRBD1. Trimming cost V 4 bases and J 8 bases; bases outside gene matches: 8. CDR3 length: 16 amino acids. Germline V lookup: CDR1 SEHNR, CDR2 FQNEAQ (reference sequence). The CDR3 DNA sequence: TGTGCCAGCAGCTACCGACCGGGACAGGGGCATTCACCCCTCCACTTT. It encodes CASSYRPGQGHSPLHF. Supplemented by reference TRBV7-9 and TRBJ1-6, the full variable domain reads DTGVSQNPRHKITKRGQNVTFRCDPISEHNRLYWYRQTLGQGPEFLTYFQNEAQLEKSRLLSDRFSAERPKGSFSTLEIQRTEQGDSAMYLCASSYRPGQGHSPLHFGNGTRLTVT.

Only one count was recorded for this clone. The chain carries TRBV7-9 and TRBJ1-2; possibly TRBD1 for D (5 bases). From germline, CDR1 is SEHNR and CDR2 FQNEAQ (reference sequence). The CDR3 contains 12 residues. V lost 5 bases and J 8 bases, leaving 12 bases between the germline ends. In nucleotides, the CDR3 is TGTGCCAGCAGCCTACAGGTCCGGGGCTACACCTTC. The encoded protein is CASSLQVRGYTF.

The gene calls are TRBV29-1 and TRBJ1-2, with D hard to call. Looked up from germline, CDR1 is SQVTM and CDR2 is ANQGSEA. The CDR3 consists of 13 residues. The germline V and J ends were trimmed by 1 base and 5 bases, with 11 bases remaining between them. The CDR3 spells CSVEVTGVYGYTF. The CDR3 DNA reads TGCAGCGTTGAAGTTACCGGGGTGTATGGCTACACCTTC. Full variable domain (rest looked up from reference TRBV29-1 and TRBJ1-2): SAVISQKPSRDICQRGTSLTIQCQVDSQVTMMFWYRQQPGQSLTLIATANQGSEATYESGFVIDKFPISRPNLTFSTLTVSNMSPEDSSIYLCSVEVTGVYGYTFGSGTRLTVV.

This clone has only one observation. The V gene is TRBV11-1, the J gene TRBJ2-7; D ambiguous. There are 12 residues in the CDR3. Germline lookup yields CDR1 SGHAT and CDR2 FQDESV (reference sequence). Trimming removed 3 bases at V and 3 bases at J, with 6 bases between. The CDR3 nucleotides read TGTGCCAGCAGCTTTGTCCGCTACGAGCAGTACTTC. Its translation is CASSFVRYEQYF.

This chain links TRBV6-2 or TRBV6-3 with TRBJ1-1; 8 bases line up with TRBD1. The germline V gene encodes CDR1 MNHEY and CDR2 SVGEGT. The CDR3 has 14 amino acids. V dropped 5 bases and J dropped 2; count of bases not matched to a gene: 4. CDR3 region: CASSPGQVNTEAFF. For the CDR3, the DNA is TGTGCCAGCAGTCCGGGACAGGTTAACACTGAAGCTTTCTTT.

The chain carries TRBV11-1 and TRBJ1-1; D is unclear. V shed 1 base and J shed 0 bases, with 9 bases lying between them. Germline CDR1 is SGHAT and CDR2 is FQDESV (reference sequence). This CDR3 has 15 residues. The CDR3 here is CASSLEVGMNTEAFF. In DNA form, the CDR3 reads TGTGCCAGCAGCTTAGAGGTGGGCATGAACACTGAAGCTTTCTTT. Combining the CDR3 with reference TRBV11-1 and TRBJ1-1 gives the whole variable domain EAEVAQSPRYKITEKSQAVAFWCDPISGHATLYWYRQILGQGPELLVQFQDESVVDDSQLPKDRFSAERLKGVDSTLKIQPAELGDSAMYLCASSLEVGMNTEAFFGQGTRLTVV.

J is TRBJ2-3 and V is TRBV6-5; D unresolved. V lost 7 bases to trimming and J lost 2 bases, with 13 bases between them. Looked up from germline, CDR1 is MNHEY and CDR2 is SVGAGI. The CDR3 consists of 14 residues. This CDR3 is CASTRIEDTDTQYF. The CDR3 DNA reads as TGTGCCAGCACCCGAATAGAGGACACAGATACGCAGTATTTT.

The chain links TRBV5-1 to TRBJ2-3; the D gene is possibly TRBD2 (7 bases). This CDR3 has 15 amino acids. V lost 5 bases, J lost 1 base, and 14 bases lay in between. Per germline, CDR1 SGHRS and CDR2 YFSETQ. The CDR3 spells CASSETGGGTDTQYF. In DNA form, the CDR3 reads TGCGCCAGCAGTGAGACGGGGGGCGGCACAGATACGCAGTATTTT.

The chain links TRBV28 to TRBJ1-1, with TRBD1 matching 7 bases. The CDR3 runs 14 residues. Germline lookup yields CDR1 MDHEN and CDR2 SYDVKM. The V segment lost 7 bases and the J segment 1 base; nucleotides outside the gene matches: 6. CDR3 DNA sequence: TGTGCCAGCACCAAGGGGGCCAGGAACACTGAAGCTTTCTTT. Protein sequence: CASTKGARNTEAFF. The whole variable domain, remainder taken from reference TRBV28 and TRBJ1-1, is DVKVTQSSRYLVKRTGEKVFLECVQDMDHENMFWYRQDPGLGLRLIYFSYDVKMKEKGDIPEGYSVSREKKERFSLILESASTNQTSMYLCASTKGARNTEAFFGQGTRLTVV.

This clone showed up just once. The rearrangement uses TRBV5-4 and TRBJ1-1, with D perhaps TRBD1 (5 bases). The CDR3 is 14 amino acids. Trimming pared 4 bases from V and 0 bases from J, leaving 10 bases between. Germline V gives CDR1 SGHNT, CDR2 YYREEE (reference sequence). The DNA for the CDR3 is TGTGCCAGCAGCCCCGGGGGGGTGAACACTGAAGCTTTCTTT. This sequence encodes CASSPGGVNTEAFF.

The genes are TRBV9 and TRBJ1-2; TRBD1 matches at 10 bases. The junction had 10 bases not matched to a gene; V was cut back by 3 bases and J by 8 bases. This CDR3 has 15 amino acids. Per germline, CDR1 SGDLS and CDR2 YYNGEE. The DNA for the CDR3 is TGTGCCAGCAGCGCGACCGGGACAGGGGTGCGGGGCTACACCTTC. Translating gives CASSATGTGVRGYTF.

The chain is built from TRBV5-4 and TRBJ2-2; 7 bases are a match to TRBD1. Losses at the gene ends were 4 bases for V and 2 bases for J; bases not matched to a gene: 11. Germline V gene data show CDR1 as SGHNT and CDR2 as YYREEE (reference sequence). The CDR3 has 17 residues. The CDR3 bases are TGTGCCAGCAGCCCCTCCGGGACAGTCCGTAACACCGGGGAGCTGTTTTTT. This gives the protein CASSPSGTVRNTGELFF.

V and J are TRBV24-1 and TRBJ2-5; maybe TRBD1 (6 bases). Germline CDR1 reads KGHDR; CDR2 reads SFDVKD. Deletions cut 5 bases from V and 2 bases from J, with 14 bases between. The CDR3 totals 15 residues. CDR3 sequence reads: CATSAREGVQETQYF. CDR3 sequence (DNA): TGTGCCACCAGTGCCCGTGAGGGGGTTCAAGAGACCCAGTACTTC.

The table lists this clone with a count of one. This sequence joins TRBV10-3 and TRBJ2-3; 12 nucleotides line up with TRBD1. Looked up from germline, CDR1 is ENHRY and CDR2 is SYGVKD. The CDR3 runs to 14 residues. The V gene end was trimmed by 7 bases and the J gene end by 4 bases; junction bases not matched to a gene: 3. CDR3 loop: CAITGTGGADTQYF. CDR3 sequence (DNA): TGTGCCATCACCGGGACAGGGGGCGCAGATACGCAGTATTTT.

The gene calls are TRBV7-8 and TRBJ2-7, with D perhaps TRBD1 (5 bases). The V gene lost 5 bases and the J gene lost 4 bases, with 12 bases spanning the gap. This CDR3 contains 13 residues. Germline V gene data show CDR1 as SGHVS and CDR2 as FQNEAQ. CDR3 sequence (DNA): TGTGCCAGCAGCATGGACATTCATTACGAGCAGTACTTC. It specifies CASSMDIHYEQYF.

Note on this clone: Other DNA sequences in this sample translate to the same CDR3. The chain uses TRBV7-2 and TRBJ1-3, with TRBD1 matching 7 bases. The CDR3 spans 15 residues. Trimming at V came to 5 bases and at J to 2 bases, leaving 6 bases not matched to a gene. CDR1 is SGHTA, CDR2 FQGNSA, per germline. This CDR3 is CASSPRTGAGNTIYF. In DNA form, the CDR3 reads TGTGCCAGCAGCCCCCGGACAGGAGCTGGAAACACCATATATTTT.

This chain connects TRBV19 to TRBJ2-1, with 12 bases that match TRBD2. The CDR3 totals 17 residues. V lost 4 bases to trimming and J lost 3 bases; unmatched junction nucleotides: 7. Germline CDR1 and CDR2: LNHDA and SQIVND (reference sequence). The CDR3 DNA sequence: TGTGCCAGTAGTAAGACTAGCGGGGGATCCCGCTACAATGAGCAGTTCTTC. Translation: CASSKTSGGSRYNEQFF.

CDR3 residues: CASSLEGLAGYNEQFF. For the CDR3, the DNA is TGTGCCAGCAGCTTGGAAGGGCTAGCGGGGTACAATGAGCAGTTCTTC. The chain carries TRBV5-6 and TRBJ2-1; TRBD2 matches 9 bases. CDR3 size: 16 residues. J gave up 4 bases and V 0 bases, and 5 bases lay outside the gene matches. The germline CDR1 and CDR2 sequences are SGHDT and YYEEEE.

The V gene is TRBV28, the J gene TRBJ1-1; weak D call: TRBD1 (6 bases). V was clipped by 5 bases and J by 7 bases, with 11 bases between them. The germline V gene has CDR1 MDHEN and CDR2 SYDVKM. This CDR3 comprises 12 residues. The CDR3 reads CASSPDSLEAFF. Here the CDR3 DNA reads TGTGCCAGCAGTCCGGACAGTCTTGAAGCTTTCTTT.

The chain links TRBV3-1 (or the pseudogene TRBV3-2) to TRBJ1-3; D remains ambiguous. V shed 4 bases and J shed 1 base, with 8 bases lying between them. Germline V lookup: CDR1 LGHDT, CDR2 YNNKEL (reference sequence). The CDR3 consists of 14 residues. CDR3 coding DNA: TGTGCCAGCAGCCCCCAGGCTTCTGGAAACACCATATATTTT. This sequence encodes CASSPQASGNTIYF.

V usage is TRBV19 and J usage is TRBJ1-5; 7 bases are a match to TRBD1. In germline, CDR1 is LNHDA, CDR2 SQIVND (reference sequence). Trimming took 6 bases from V and 1 from J; bases not matched to a gene: 9. CDR3 size: 16 residues. The CDR3 loop is CASSPQTGFSNQPQHF. CDR3 sequence (DNA): TGTGCCAGTAGCCCTCAGACAGGGTTCAGCAATCAGCCCCAGCATTTT.

CDR3 nucleotides: TGTGCCAGTAGTCCCAACCCGTATTTTTGGCAGACTAATGAAAAACTGTTTTTT. Translating gives CASSPNPYFWQTNEKLFF. This chain joins TRBV19 and TRBJ1-4; no firm D call. Looked up from germline, CDR1 is LNHDA and CDR2 is SQIVND (reference sequence). The CDR3 totals 18 residues. Trimming took 5 bases from V and 2 from J, leaving 21 bases between them.

The V call is TRBV2, the J call TRBJ1-1; maybe TRBD1 (6 bases). The CDR3 is made up of 14 amino acids. Germline V gene data show CDR1 as SNHLY and CDR2 as FYNNEI. V shed 3 bases and J shed 1 base, with 9 bases lying between them. CDR3 protein: CASSEQGPNTEAFF. The CDR3 DNA follows: TGTGCCAGCAGTGAGCAGGGGCCGAACACTGAAGCTTTCTTT.

The gene calls are TRBV13 and TRBJ2-3, with 8 bases fitting TRBD2. The CDR3 is made up of 15 amino acids. In germline, CDR1 is PRHDT, CDR2 FYEKMQ (reference sequence). J was trimmed by 2 bases and V by 5 bases; bases with no gene match: 6. Written as DNA, the CDR3 is TGTGCCAGCAGCCCACTAGCGGATACCACAGATACGCAGTATTTT. As protein: CASSPLADTTDTQYF. Supplemented by reference TRBV13 and TRBJ2-3, the full variable domain reads AAGVIQSPRHLIKEKRETATLKCYPIPRHDTVYWYQQGPGQDPQFLISFYEKMQSDKGSIPDRFSAQQFSDYHSELNMSSLELGDSALYFCASSPLADTTDTQYFGPGTRLTVL.

V gene TRBV30 combines with J gene TRBJ2-1; 10 bases fit TRBD2. The length of the CDR3 is 16 residues. CDR1 GTSNPN and CDR2 SVGIG come from the germline V gene (reference sequence). The trim removed 0 bases at V and 8 bases at J, leaving 10 bases unmatched. The CDR3 is CAWSVLSGRGVDEQFF. The CDR3 region has the DNA TGTGCCTGGAGTGTATTAAGCGGGAGGGGGGTCGATGAGCAGTTCTTC.

This clone was counted a single time. The V gene is TRBV30, the J gene TRBJ2-7, with D possibly being TRBD1 (6 bases). Trimming left V 8 bases short and J 0 bases short, with 17 bases between. The CDR3 is 14 amino acids. The germline gives CDR1 GTSNPN, CDR2 SVGIG (reference sequence). CDR3 nucleotide sequence: TGTGCCACTGAACCGGGACACCGCTCCTACGAGCAGTACTTC. Translated: CATEPGHRSYEQYF.

This clone was observed a handful of times. This chain joins TRBV2 and TRBJ2-2; D perhaps matches TRBD1 (5 bases). This CDR3 spans 15 amino acids. Germline CDR1 reads SNHLY; CDR2 reads FYNNEI. Trimming pared 7 bases from V and 3 bases from J, leaving 15 bases between. CDR3 DNA sequence: TGTGCCAGCACCGCAGGGCGATCTTACACCGGGGAGCTGTTTTTT. This gives the protein CASTAGRSYTGELFF.